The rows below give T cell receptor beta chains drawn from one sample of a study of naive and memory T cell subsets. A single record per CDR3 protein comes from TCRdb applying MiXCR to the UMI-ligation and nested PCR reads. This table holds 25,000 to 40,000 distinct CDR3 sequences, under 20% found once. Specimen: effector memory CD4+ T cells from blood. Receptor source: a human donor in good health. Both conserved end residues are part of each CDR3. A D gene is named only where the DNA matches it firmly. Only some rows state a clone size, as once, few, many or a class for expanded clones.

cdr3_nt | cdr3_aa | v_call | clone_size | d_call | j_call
TGCAGTGCGACCGTCTTCGGCTCTGGAAACACCATATATTTT | CSATVFGSGNTIYF | TRBV20-1 | many | - | TRBJ1-3
TGTGCCAGCAGCCTATTGACAGGGAACCCCCAAGAGACCCAGTACTTC | CASSLLTGNPQETQYF | TRBV14 | - | TRBD1 | TRBJ2-5
TGTGCCAGTAGCCCTAAGTTACCTCCTCGATCCTACAATGAGCAGTTCTTC | CASSPKLPPRSYNEQFF | TRBV19 | few | - | TRBJ2-1
TGTGCCAGCAGTTTAGCCGACAGAAAGAACACTGAAGCTTTCTTT | CASSLADRKNTEAFF | TRBV12-3/TRBV12-4 | - | - | TRBJ1-1
TGCAGTGCTAGAGGAGTAGGGGGGAGTGGGGAAAACATTCAGTACTTC | CSARGVGGSGENIQYF | TRBV20-1 | - | - | TRBJ2-4
TGTGCCAGCAGCAACCCAGGAGCTCTGAACACTGAAGCTTTCTTT | CASSNPGALNTEAFF | TRBV21-1 | - | - | TRBJ1-1
TGCAGTACCAAACAAGTCGGCACGCAGTATTTT | CSTKQVGTQYF | TRBV20-1 | - | - | TRBJ2-3
TGTGCCAGCAGCTACGCAGGGGACTCCAAAAACATTCAGTACTTC | CASSYAGDSKNIQYF | TRBV5-5 | - | - | TRBJ2-4
TGTGCCAGCAGCCAAGATCTTGAGTCCCTAGCGGGAGGAGCCTACGAGCAGTACTTC | CASSQDLESLAGGAYEQYF | TRBV3-1 | few | TRBD2 | TRBJ2-7
TGCAGTGCTAGAGATTCAGAGGGACCCCCGAGGCAGCCCCAGCATTTT | CSARDSEGPPRQPQHF | TRBV20-1 | - | - | TRBJ1-5
TGTGCCAGCAGCTCTCCTCTAATTGTGGGGTGTTCCCAGAACTTCCATCAGCCCCAGCATTTT | CASSSPLIVGCSQNFHQPQHF | TRBV9 | many | - | TRBJ1-5
TGTGCCAGCGGACTATGGACCAAGACCCAGTACTTC | CASGLWTKTQYF | TRBV6-2/TRBV6-3 | - | - | TRBJ2-5
TGTGCCTGGAGGGGACAGAACAGACAGCCCCAGCATTTT | CAWRGQNRQPQHF | TRBV30 | many | TRBD1 | TRBJ1-5
TGTGCCAGTAAAGATACAGGGGGCCTGTTCAATGAGCAGTTCTTC | CASKDTGGLFNEQFF | TRBV19 | - | TRBD1 | TRBJ2-1
TGCAGTGCCGCCCCAGGGGCCGCAGATACGCAGTATTTT | CSAAPGAADTQYF | TRBV20-1 | - | - | TRBJ2-3
TGTGCCACCAGTGACCGACCGGGTTACCCCCAGCATTTT | CATSDRPGYPQHF | TRBV24-1 | - | - | TRBJ1-5
TGTGCCAGCAGCTTAGCAGGCGGCAGCCTGAACACCGGGGAGCTGTTTTTT | CASSLAGGSLNTGELFF | TRBV11-2 | many | - | TRBJ2-2
TGCGCCAGCAGCCAAGTCGATCTAGGGTTCCGCAATCAGCCCCAGCATTTT | CASSQVDLGFRNQPQHF | TRBV4-1 | many | - | TRBJ1-5
TGCAGTGCTATAAAACAGGGGAGAGCTGAAGCTTTCTTT | CSAIKQGRAEAFF | TRBV20-1 | few | TRBD1 | TRBJ1-1
TGTGCCAGCAGCTTAGCGGGAGTCCAGGGAGGTGAAAAACTGTTTTTT | CASSLAGVQGGEKLFF | TRBV7-2 | many | - | TRBJ1-4
TGTGCCTGGAGTGTCGGCGGGAGTCTAGTAGATACGCAGTATTTT | CAWSVGGSLVDTQYF | TRBV30 | - | TRBD2 | TRBJ2-3
TGTGCCAGCAGAGGGGGACTAGCGAACTACGAGCAGTACTTC | CASRGGLANYEQYF | TRBV28 | few | TRBD2 | TRBJ2-7
TGCGCCAGCAGCGGAGGACTAGCGGGAGGATTCCGCACAGATACGCAGTATTTT | CASSGGLAGGFRTDTQYF | TRBV5-1 | few | TRBD2 | TRBJ2-3
TGTGCCAGCATCCGGGCAGGGGTGTATGGCTACACCTTC | CASIRAGVYGYTF | TRBV28 | - | - | TRBJ1-2
TGCAGTGCCCAAGATAGCGGGAGTTTCTCCTACAATGAGCAGTTCTTC | CSAQDSGSFSYNEQFF | TRBV20-1 | - | TRBD2 | TRBJ2-1
TGTGCCTGGAGTGTAAAGGGTTTCTCTGGAAACACCATATATTTT | CAWSVKGFSGNTIYF | TRBV30 | many | - | TRBJ1-3
TGTGCCAGCCTTTACTCAGGGGCGTCTACCTACAATGAGCAGTTCTTC | CASLYSGASTYNEQFF | TRBV2 | few | - | TRBJ2-1
TGTGCCAGCACCTCCTCCGGGGGATCAAGGGACTCACCCCTCCACTTT | CASTSSGGSRDSPLHF | TRBV12-3/TRBV12-4 | medium-sized | - | TRBJ1-6
TGTGCCATCAGTGAGACCCTTAATACGCAGTATTTT | CAISETLNTQYF | TRBV10-3 | many | - | TRBJ2-3
TGTGCCAGCAGCCCTGGACAGGGATCCTATAATTCACCCCTCCACTTT | CASSPGQGSYNSPLHF | TRBV9 | - | TRBD1 | TRBJ1-6
TGTGCCAGCAGTTTTTCTTTGGGACAGGGTACGAGCACAGATACGCAGTATTTT | CASSFSLGQGTSTDTQYF | TRBV28 | many | TRBD1 | TRBJ2-3
TGCAGCGTTGAAAGGACTAGTGGAGAGACCCAGTACTTC | CSVERTSGETQYF | TRBV29-1 | medium-sized | TRBD2 | TRBJ2-5
TGTGCCAGCAGCCATCCCCGTGGGGGGGGGTTCGGAAAACTGTTTTTT | CASSHPRGGGFGKLFF | TRBV3-1 | - | - | TRBJ1-4
TGTGCCAGCAGCGTTGGGACAGGGATGAACACTGAAGCTTTCTTT | CASSVGTGMNTEAFF | TRBV9 | few | TRBD1 | TRBJ1-1
TGCACCAGCAGTTACACCGCCCCCGGTTGCGCAGATACGCAGTATTTT | CTSSYTAPGCADTQYF | TRBV27 | - | - | TRBJ2-3
TGTGCCACCAGCAAAGGAGGGTTTGGGGAGACAGTCTATGGCTACACCTTC | CATSKGGFGETVYGYTF | TRBV15 | many | - | TRBJ1-2
TGTGCCACCAGTGGAAGAACACTAACTACCACAGATACGCAGTATTTT | CATSGRTLTTTDTQYF | TRBV24-1 | many | - | TRBJ2-3
TGTGCCAGCAGCGCCTGGGACTTACGAGGAGAGACCCAGTACTTC | CASSAWDLRGETQYF | TRBV11-2 | many | - | TRBJ2-5
TGCAGTGCTAGACCGGGACAGGGCTCTATCAATCAGCCCCAGCATTTT | CSARPGQGSINQPQHF | TRBV20-1 | medium-sized | TRBD1 | TRBJ1-5
TGTGCCAGCAGCCGAGTAGGACAGGACCAGTTCTTC | CASSRVGQDQFF | TRBV4-2 | few | TRBD1 | TRBJ2-1
TGTGCCAGCAGTTACAGGGAAGGGGAGACCCAGTACTTC | CASSYREGETQYF | TRBV6-2/TRBV6-3 | once | - | TRBJ2-5
TGTGCCAGCAGCCAAGAGCATCGGGATGAAGCTTTCTTT | CASSQEHRDEAFF | TRBV3-1 | few | - | TRBJ1-1
TGTGCCACCAGGCCCTCGGGGAAACCCTACGAGCAGTACTTC | CATRPSGKPYEQYF | TRBV28 | - | - | TRBJ2-7
TGTGCCAGCAGTCCTCCCGGGACAGGGCGTGAAAAACTGTTTTTT | CASSPPGTGREKLFF | TRBV28 | - | TRBD1 | TRBJ1-4
TGCGCCAGCAGCCAAGATCCGCAGACTTCTCGGTATGGCTACACCTTC | CASSQDPQTSRYGYTF | TRBV4-1 | medium-sized | - | TRBJ1-2
TGTGCCATCAGTGAGTCTGTCAATCAGCCCCAGCATTTT | CAISESVNQPQHF | TRBV10-3 | few | - | TRBJ1-5
TGCAGTGCTAACCGACAGGGGGCGAATCATAATTCACCCCTCCACTTT | CSANRQGANHNSPLHF | TRBV20-1 | - | TRBD1 | TRBJ1-6
TGTGCCAGCAGCTTATATGGGGGAGGGAGAGCAACTAATGAAAAACTGTTTTTT | CASSLYGGGRATNEKLFF | TRBV7-6 | few | - | TRBJ1-4
TGTGCCAGCAGTCCCCCTTCACAGGGATCTGGAAACACCATATATTTT | CASSPPSQGSGNTIYF | TRBV28 | - | - | TRBJ1-3
TGTGCCAGTAGTATAGGAACTAGCGGGAGCGATGAGCAGTTCTTC | CASSIGTSGSDEQFF | TRBV19 | - | TRBD2 | TRBJ2-1
TGCAGCGCGGGGGACGGTAACTATGGCTACACCTTC | CSAGDGNYGYTF | TRBV29-1 | many | - | TRBJ1-2